The next 6 T cell receptor beta chains were all read from a single sample in a study of blood T cell repertoires in COVID-19 (dated by TCRdb to 2020 to 2021). Library preparation used the immunoSEQ multiplex PCR assay. TCRdb re-hosts the immuneACCESS table, in-frame sequences only. Its copies lack some clones; in the studies checked, an unresolved V gene accounts for under half of them, and the cause for the rest is not known. This sample holds over 130,000 clones; 84% were observed only once. The ten largest clones capture about 4% of the sample. The sequencing sample was made of PBMCs or T cells enriched from blood (not recorded which). The receptors originated from a man aged 45-65 years in a cohort exposed to, infected with or recovered from COVID-19 (not recorded which).

The chain employs TRBV5-4 and TRBJ1-2; 7 bases fit TRBD1. The CDR3 contains 15 residues. The J segment lost 4 bases and the V segment lost 4 bases, leaving 10 bases of the junction unmatched. The V gene's germline CDR1 is SGHNT and CDR2 YYREEE (reference sequence). The CDR3 DNA sequence: TGTGCCAGCAGCCCGACAGGGAATACGGTCTATGGCTACACCTTC. This gives the protein CASSPTGNTVYGYTF.

The J gene is TRBJ2-1, the V gene TRBV5-4; TRBD1 matches at 12 bases. This CDR3 is built from 14 residues. From germline, CDR1 is SGHNT and CDR2 YYREEE (reference sequence). After removal of 5 bases from V and 8 bases from J, the junction contained 5 bases not matched to a gene. CDR3 residues: CASSRDRGLYEQFF. CDR3 in DNA: TGTGCCAGCAGTCGGGACAGGGGGCTGTATGAGCAGTTCTTC.

V is TRBV2 and J is TRBJ2-1; D remains unclear. Germline V gene sequence: CDR1 SNHLY, CDR2 FYNNEI. V lost 5 bases to trimming and J lost 8 bases, with 7 bases between them. There are 11 residues in the CDR3. The CDR3 region has the DNA TGTGCCAGCAGTAAGTTAGATGAGCAGTTCTTC. Its translation: CASSKLDEQFF.

The chain combines TRBV24-1 with TRBJ2-1; 13 bases map to TRBD2. Losses at the gene ends were 4 bases for V and 5 bases for J; bases not matched to a gene: 4. The CDR3 totals 16 residues. Looked up from germline, CDR1 is KGHDR and CDR2 is SFDVKD. The CDR3 nucleotides read TGTGCCACCAGTGAACTTGGACTAGCGGGAGACAATGAGCAGTTCTTC. It yields the protein CATSELGLAGDNEQFF.

V is TRBV27 and J is TRBJ2-1; 8 bases agree with TRBD2. Germline CDR1 reads MNHEY; CDR2 reads SMNVEV (reference sequence). The J segment lost 15 bases and the V segment lost 6 bases, leaving 10 bases of the junction unmatched. The CDR3 totals 12 residues. CDR3 residues: CASRTPGRDLFF. The CDR3 DNA reads as TGTGCCAGCAGGACCCCCGGGAGGGACCTGTTCTTC.

The V and J genes are TRBV3-1 (or the pseudogene TRBV3-2) and TRBJ1-2, with TRBD1 as a possible D gene (6 bases). The CDR3 runs 16 residues. V was pared by 1 base and J by 7 bases, with 19 bases between. Per germline, CDR1 LGHDT and CDR2 YNNKEL (reference sequence). CDR3 amino acids: CASSQALGRGAFGYTF. CDR3 bases: TGTGCCAGCAGCCAAGCCCTCGGCAGGGGTGCTTTTGGCTACACCTTC.